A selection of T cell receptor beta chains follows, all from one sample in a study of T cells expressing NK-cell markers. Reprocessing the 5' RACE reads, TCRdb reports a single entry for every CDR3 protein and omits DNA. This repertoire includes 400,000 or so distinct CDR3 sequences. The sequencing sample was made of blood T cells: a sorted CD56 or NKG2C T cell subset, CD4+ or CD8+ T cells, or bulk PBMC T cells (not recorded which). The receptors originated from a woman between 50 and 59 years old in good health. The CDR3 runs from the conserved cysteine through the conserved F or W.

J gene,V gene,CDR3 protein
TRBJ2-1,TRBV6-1,CASSDLTSGPYNEQFF
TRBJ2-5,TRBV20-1,CSAKTSAHDQETQYF
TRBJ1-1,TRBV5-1,CASSLAEGEAFF
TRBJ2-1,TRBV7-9,CAARGSYNEQFF
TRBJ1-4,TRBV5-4,CASSADRGGEKLFF
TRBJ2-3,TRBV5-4,CATPRLAGDTDTQYF
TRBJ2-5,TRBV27,CASSSRLAELQETQYF
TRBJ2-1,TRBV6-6,CASVRGNYNEQFF
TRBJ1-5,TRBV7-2,CASSLRAWTGGFSNQPQHF
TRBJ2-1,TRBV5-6,CASSFVSNNEQFF
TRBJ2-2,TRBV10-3,CAISESVMAAGELFF
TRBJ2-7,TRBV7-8,CASSLGWTGKEQYF
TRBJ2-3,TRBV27,CASSLKPWDTQYF
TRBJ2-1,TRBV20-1,CSAPPGPEQFF
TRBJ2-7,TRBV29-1,CSVPTSSPYEQYF
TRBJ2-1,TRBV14,CASNSGVSSYNEQFF
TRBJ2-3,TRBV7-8,CASSNAGPTDTQYF
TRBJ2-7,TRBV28,CASGLGLEQYF
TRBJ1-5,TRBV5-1,CASSSGDLDQPQHF
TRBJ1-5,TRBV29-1,CSVDTGGGNQPQHF
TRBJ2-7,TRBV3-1,CASSVADRFHYEQYF
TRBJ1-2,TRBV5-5,CASNVRALGMENYGYTF
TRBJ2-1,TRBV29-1,CSVSGRAGAYNEQFF
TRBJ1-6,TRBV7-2,CASSLYKGGNSPLHF
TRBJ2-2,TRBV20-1,CSAASSGANTGELFF
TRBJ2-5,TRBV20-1,CSARSRTSGNLETQYF
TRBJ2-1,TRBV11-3,CASDLTGLGNEQFF
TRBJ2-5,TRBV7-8,CASSLVLASGRETQYF
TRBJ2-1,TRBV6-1,CASSVVSEGSGGEQFF
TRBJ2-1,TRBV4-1,CASSQDRDRYNEQFF
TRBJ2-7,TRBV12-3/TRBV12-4,CASSLDSPPSYEQYF
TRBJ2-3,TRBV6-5,CASLPRQFSTDTQYF
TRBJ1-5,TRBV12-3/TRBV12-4,CASSTSGLFGNQPQHF
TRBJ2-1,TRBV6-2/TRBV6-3,CASSYSTRLAGDNEQFF
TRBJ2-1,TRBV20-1,CSARGAGENYNEQFF
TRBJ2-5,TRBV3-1,CASSQQSTRRGRKTQYF
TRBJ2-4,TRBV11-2,CASSLAGTANIQYF
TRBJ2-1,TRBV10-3,CAISPGGTRQGEQFF
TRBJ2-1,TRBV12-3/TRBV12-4,CASSPGGSYPNEQFF
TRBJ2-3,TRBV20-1,CSAPLDRVFTDTQYF
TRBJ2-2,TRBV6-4,CASSDSYSGSPGELFF
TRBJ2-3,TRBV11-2,CASSSPGLPTDTQYF
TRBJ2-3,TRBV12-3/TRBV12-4,CASSFLTDTQYF
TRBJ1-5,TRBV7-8,CASSLDGGSGSQHF
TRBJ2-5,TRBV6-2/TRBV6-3,CASSYNYQETQYF
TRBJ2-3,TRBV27,CASSPDLGRTDTQYF
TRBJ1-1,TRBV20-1,CSAREVPSAREAFF
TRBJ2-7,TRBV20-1,CSAPDRLAGGDEQYF
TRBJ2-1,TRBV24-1,CATSETSGTNEQFF
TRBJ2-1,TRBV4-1,CASSPVGLEQFF
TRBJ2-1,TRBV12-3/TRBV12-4,CASSFGTVSYNEQFF
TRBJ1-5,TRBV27,CASMGLGNQPQHF
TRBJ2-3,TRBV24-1,CATSDLFGEADTQYF
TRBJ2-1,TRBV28,CASSLRGKGNEQFF
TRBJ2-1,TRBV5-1,CASSFYRDEQFF
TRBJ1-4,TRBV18,CASSPPRSSNEKLFF
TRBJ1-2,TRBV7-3,CASSHEQGRKDYTF